This passage covers 10 T cell receptor beta chains from one sample sequenced in a study of blood T cell repertoires in COVID-19. Profiling relied on immunoSEQ multiplex PCR, and the TCRdb table lists in-frame clones only, not all of them. Found here are around 40,000 clones, about 90% of them singletons; the top ten hold more than 10%. The source material was peripheral blood. The receptors shown here come from a human donor in a cohort sampled during active COVID-19.

V gene TRBV4-3 combines with J gene TRBJ2-3, with D perhaps matching TRBD2 (6 bases). Trimming removed 5 bases from V and 4 bases from J, with 13 bases in between. Germline V gene sequence: CDR1 LGHNA, CDR2 YSLEER. The CDR3 runs to 14 residues. CDR3 loop: CASSSNRGSDTQYF. The CDR3 DNA follows: TGCGCCAGCAGCTCTAACCGGGGGTCAGATACGCAGTATTTT.

The chain recombines TRBV5-5 with TRBJ1-2, with 8 bases lining up with TRBD1. Germline CDR1 reads SGHKS; CDR2 reads YYEKEE (reference sequence). This CDR3 is built from 15 residues. Germline trimming cut 0 bases from V and 6 bases from J; bases unmatched to any gene: 7. For the CDR3, the DNA is TGTGCCAGCAGCTTGGGACAGGGGAGGCTTAATGGCTACACCTTC. Residues: CASSLGQGRLNGYTF. The full variable domain, rest sourced from reference TRBV5-5 and TRBJ1-2, is DAGVTQSPTHLIKTRGQQVTLRCSPISGHKSVSWYQQVLGQGPQFIFQYYEKEERGRGNFPDRFSARQFPNYSSELNVNALLLGDSALYLCASSLGQGRLNGYTFGSGTRLTVV.

CDR3 coding DNA: TGTGCCACCAGTGAGCCGGGACTAGCGGGAGATACGCAGTATTTT. It specifies CATSEPGLAGDTQYF. This chain joins TRBV24-1 and TRBJ2-3; TRBD2 matches at 12 bases. The CDR3 consists of 15 residues. The germline gives CDR1 KGHDR, CDR2 SFDVKD. Trimming took 4 bases from V and 5 from J; bases not matched to a gene: 3.

V is TRBV24-1 and J is TRBJ1-1, with 9 nucleotides matching TRBD1. Per the germline V gene, CDR1 is KGHDR and CDR2 is SFDVKD. Losses at the gene ends were 5 bases for V and 0 bases for J; bases not matched to a gene: 6. The CDR3 is 16 residues long. In nucleotides, the CDR3 is TGTGCCACCAGTGGACCCGGGACAGGGCTGAACACTGAAGCTTTCTTT. It encodes CATSGPGTGLNTEAFF.

CDR3 loop: CASSFNRDNSPLHF. Written as DNA, the CDR3 is TGTGCCAGCAGTTTCAACAGGGATAATTCACCCCTCCACTTT. The gene calls are TRBV6-5 and TRBJ1-6; TRBD1 might be the D (6 bases). The germline gives CDR1 MNHEY, CDR2 SVGAGI. CDR3 size: 14 residues. The germline V and J ends were trimmed by 4 bases and 5 bases, with 9 bases remaining between them.

Regarding this clone: A junction end diverges from the germline sequence, so it may reflect a read error. The genes are TRBV7-7 and TRBJ2-1, with 7 bases identical to TRBD2. From germline, CDR1 is SSHAT and CDR2 FNYEAQ (reference sequence). The CDR3 covers 16 residues. The CDR3 here is CASSFSSGTSYNEQFF. DNA of the CDR3: TGTGCTAGCAGCTTTTCGAGCGGGACCTCCTACAATGAGCAGTTCTTC.

The chain joins TRBV10-2 to TRBJ2-7, with 13 bases aligning to TRBD2. V shed 6 bases and J 4 bases; nucleotides not matched to a gene: 9. There are 16 residues in the CDR3. CDR1 is WSHSY and CDR2 is SAAADI in the germline V gene. Here the CDR3 reads CASRGGGLAGLYEQYF. CDR3 coding DNA: TGCGCCAGCAGGGGCGGGGGACTAGCGGGATTGTACGAGCAGTACTTC.

The CDR3 loop reads CASSQGRGGSEKLFF. DNA of the CDR3: TGTGCCAGCAGCCAAGGGAGGGGGGGGAGTGAAAAACTGTTTTTT. This chain uses TRBV14 with TRBJ1-4, with D possibly being TRBD1 (6 bases). From germline, CDR1 is SGHDN and CDR2 FVKESK. The V end lost 1 base, the J end lost 7 bases, and 13 bases lay between the germline ends. The CDR3 is made up of 15 amino acids.

This clone was detected only a few times. The chain has TRBV9 and TRBJ2-6; a possible D gene is TRBD1 (6 bases). The CDR3 is 18 amino acids. CDR1 and CDR2 from the germline V gene are SGDLS and YYNGEE. The germline V and J ends were trimmed by 0 bases and 0 bases, with 13 bases remaining between them. CDR3 nucleotide sequence: TGTGCCAGCAGCGTAGGAAGCCAGGGGAACTCTGGGGCCAACGTCCTGACTTTC. It is translated as CASSVGSQGNSGANVLTF. The complete variable domain, with remaining parts taken from reference TRBV9 and TRBJ2-6, reads DSGVTQTPKHLITATGQRVTLRCSPRSGDLSVYWYQQSLDQGLQFLIQYYNGEERAKGNILERFSAQQFPDLHSELNLSSLELGDSALYFCASSVGSQGNSGANVLTFGAGSRLTVL.

The chain joins TRBV7-9 to TRBJ2-7, with TRBD1 matching 7 bases. Trimming took 4 bases from V and 4 from J; bases not matched to a gene: 7. Germline lookup yields CDR1 SEHNR and CDR2 FQNEAQ (reference sequence). The CDR3 runs 14 residues. CDR3 DNA sequence: TGTGCCAGCAGCTCCGAGGGGGCCCGTTACGAGCAGTACTTC. Residues: CASSSEGARYEQYF. The variable domain in full, with the rest retrieved from reference TRBV7-9 and TRBJ2-7, is DTGVSQNPRHKITKRGQNVTFRCDPISEHNRLYWYRQTLGQGPEFLTYFQNEAQLEKSRLLSDRFSAERPKGSFSTLEIQRTEQGDSAMYLCASSSEGARYEQYFGPGTRLTVT.